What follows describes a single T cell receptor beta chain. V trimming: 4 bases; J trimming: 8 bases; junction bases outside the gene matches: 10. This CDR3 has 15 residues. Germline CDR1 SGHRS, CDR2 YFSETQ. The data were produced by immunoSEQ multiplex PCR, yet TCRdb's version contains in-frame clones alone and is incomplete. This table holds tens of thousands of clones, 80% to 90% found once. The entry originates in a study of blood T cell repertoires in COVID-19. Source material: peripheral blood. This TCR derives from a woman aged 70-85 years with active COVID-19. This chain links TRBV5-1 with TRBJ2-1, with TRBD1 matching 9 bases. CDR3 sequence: CASSIVGQGGDEQFF. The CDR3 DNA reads TGCGCCAGCAGCATCGTGGGACAGGGAGGAGATGAGCAGTTCTTC.